This T cell receptor (beta chain) comes out of a study of T cell responses to AZD1222 COVID-19 vaccine. Study conclusions and caveats: Dominant at 160-218 and 743-854, vaccine-associated CD4 TCRs also spanned spike. Donors were chiefly white British, with a greater number of females, and clonal diversity was perhaps underestimated. Samples come after the peak T cell response, not at day 14. At baseline, seropositivity was found in only a handful of AZD1222 recipients.

About this clone itself: Its target is not known.

Clones were read by immunoSEQ multiplex PCR, and TCRdb kept only the in-frame ones, dropping some. The table includes about 150,000 clones, over 85% detected once. CDR3 length: 10 residues. The germline gives CDR1 DFQATT, CDR2 SNEGSKA (reference sequence). V lost 5 bases, J lost 8 bases, and 9 bases lay in between. This receptor was taken from an adult in good health. Material: peripheral blood, obtained on day 0 of AZD1222 vaccination. The rearrangement uses TRBV20-1 and TRBJ1-2; a possible D gene is TRBD1 (5 bases). CDR3 sequence: CSALGGGYTF. Written as DNA, the CDR3 is TGCAGTGCTTTGGGGGGAGGCTACACCTTC.